A selection of T cell receptor beta chains follows, all from one sample in a study of shared clonotypes between healthy human individuals. The table came from immunoSEQ multiplex PCR; TCRdb's copy has only in-frame clones and leaves some out. Among about 2.1 million clones listed, just under 95% were seen once. The specimen sequenced was naive CD8+ T cells from PBMCs. Source of these receptors: a man between 18 and 35 years old in good health. Some clones in this sample may be carry-over from other donors' samples. CDR3s include the opening cysteine and the closing phenylalanine or tryptophan. Fields, in order: clone size, V gene, D gene, J gene, CDR3 DNA, CDR3 protein. D genes are given only for firm matches. Only some rows state a clone size, as once, few, many or a class for expanded clones.

>NA|TRBV18|TRBD1|TRBJ1-2
TGTGCCAGCTCACCACCGGACAGGGTTAACTATGGCTACACCTTC
CASSPPDRVNYGYTF
>NA|TRBV7-9|NA|TRBJ1-2
TGTGCCAGCAGCTCGAACCGGGACACCGGTATAAGAGGTGGCTACACCTTC
CASSSNRDTGIRGGYTF
>NA|TRBV10-1|TRBD2|TRBJ2-3
TGCGCCAGCAGTGACACACTAGCGGGAGGCCTAAATACGCAGTATTTT
CASSDTLAGGLNTQYF
>NA|TRBV18|TRBD1|TRBJ2-7
TGTGCCAGCTCACCGAGCAGGGACAGCCTTTACGAGCAGTACTTC
CASSPSRDSLYEQYF
>NA|TRBV19|NA|TRBJ1-5
TGTGCCAGTAGTATAGTCAGTAGCAATCAGCCCCAGCATTTT
CASSIVSSNQPQHF
>NA|TRBV28|NA|TRBJ1-3
TGTGCCAGCAGTCCAACAACCCGGGACATCTCTGGAAACACCATATATTTT
CASSPTTRDISGNTIYF
>once|TRBV4-1|NA|TRBJ1-2
TGCGCCAGCAGCCAGGGGGACGGCACTAACTATGGCTACACCTTC
CASSQGDGTNYGYTF
>NA|TRBV4-2|NA|TRBJ1-2
TGTGCCAGCAGCCAAGATAGGGCAGATGGCTACACCTTC
CASSQDRADGYTF
>NA|TRBV6-5|NA|TRBJ2-7
TGTGCCAGCAGTTCCTCCGTTGGGGTGAGCTCCTACGAGCAGTACTTC
CASSSSVGVSSYEQYF
>NA|TRBV13|NA|TRBJ1-5
TGTGCCAGCAGCCTAGGGACAAATCAGCCCCAGCATTTT
CASSLGTNQPQHF
>NA|TRBV5-1|NA|TRBJ2-1
TGCGCCAGCAGCTTGGATGGGTGGAATGAGCAGTTCTTC
CASSLDGWNEQFF
>NA|TRBV9|NA|TRBJ2-6
TGTGCCAGCAGCGTACCAAAGGCGCGAACTGGGGCCAACGTCCTGACTTTC
CASSVPKARTGANVLTF
>NA|TRBV27|NA|TRBJ1-5
TGTGCCAGCAGTCTGAAGGGTAGCAATCAGCCCCAGCATTTT
CASSLKGSNQPQHF
>NA|TRBV27|TRBD1|TRBJ2-7
TGTGCCAGCAGTAGTGGAGGCCGGGACAGGGGTACCTACGAGCAGTACTTC
CASSSGGRDRGTYEQYF
>NA|TRBV6-5|NA|TRBJ1-4
TGTGCCAGCAGTTACTCGGGGGGGCCTGGTGAAAAACTGTTTTTT
CASSYSGGPGEKLFF
>NA|TRBV6-6|NA|TRBJ2-1
TGTGCCAGCAGCCCCCGGGGGAGCTCCTACAATGAGCAGTTCTTC
CASSPRGSSYNEQFF
>NA|TRBV27|TRBD2|TRBJ2-7
TGTGCCAGCAGTGCCCACCCGGGACTAGCGGGAACCTACGAGCAGTACTTC
CASSAHPGLAGTYEQYF
>once|TRBV27|NA|TRBJ1-5
TGTGCCAGCAGTTTATCCGGAGGGGGCAATCAGCCCCAGCATTTT
CASSLSGGGNQPQHF
>NA|TRBV11-2|NA|TRBJ1-5
TGTGCCAGCATCAACCCCACGTCCGGCAATCAGCCCCAGCATTTT
CASINPTSGNQPQHF
>NA|TRBV5-1|TRBD1|TRBJ2-2
TGCGCCAGCAGCTTAACCCGGGACAGGGGGCAGAGCGGGGAGCTGTTTTTT
CASSLTRDRGQSGELFF
>NA|TRBV7-8|TRBD2|TRBJ2-7
TGTGCCAGCAGCTCCCTGACTAGCGGAATATACGAGCAGTACTTC
CASSSLTSGIYEQYF
>NA|TRBV7-8|TRBD1|TRBJ2-7
TGTGCCAGCAGCTTACAGACAGGGGGCGGTTACGAGCAGTACTTC
CASSLQTGGGYEQYF
>NA|TRBV7-8|TRBD2|TRBJ2-5
TGTGCCAGCAGCTTAGGTCGGGAGGCTTGGGAGACCCAGTACTTC
CASSLGREAWETQYF
>NA|TRBV7-9|NA|TRBJ2-5
TGTGCCAGCAGCTTATCGGGAGACGGGACCCAGTACTTC
CASSLSGDGTQYF